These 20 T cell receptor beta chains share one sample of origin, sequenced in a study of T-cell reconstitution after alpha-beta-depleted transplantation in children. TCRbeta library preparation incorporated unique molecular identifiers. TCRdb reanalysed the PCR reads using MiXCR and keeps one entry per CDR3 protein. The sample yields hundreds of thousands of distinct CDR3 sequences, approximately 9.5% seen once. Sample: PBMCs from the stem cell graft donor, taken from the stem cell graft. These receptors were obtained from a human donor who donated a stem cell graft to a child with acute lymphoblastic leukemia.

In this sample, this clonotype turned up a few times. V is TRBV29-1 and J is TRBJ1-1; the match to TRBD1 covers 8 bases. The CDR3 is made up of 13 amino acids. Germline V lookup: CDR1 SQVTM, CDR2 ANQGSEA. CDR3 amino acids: CTTGQGANTEAFF. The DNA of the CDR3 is TGCACCACAGGGCAGGGGGCAAACACTGAAGCTTTCTTT.

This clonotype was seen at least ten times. CDR3 region: CASKGGTTPNEQFF. The CDR3 DNA is TGCGCCAGCAAGGGGGGGACGACGCCTAATGAGCAGTTCTTC. V gene TRBV5-1 combines with J gene TRBJ2-1, with D perhaps TRBD2 (7 bases). V was pared by 6 bases and J by 7 bases, with 17 bases between. The CDR3 is made up of 14 amino acids. Germline V gene lookup returns CDR1 SGHRS and CDR2 YFSETQ.

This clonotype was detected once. CDR3 sequence (DNA): TGTGCCAGTAGTACGTTGACAGGGGGCGCGGGTTCACCCCTCCACTTT. Translating it yields CASSTLTGGAGSPLHF. This sequence joins TRBV19 and TRBJ1-6, with 10 bases lining up with TRBD1. J was trimmed by 9 bases and V by 4 bases; bases with no gene match: 9. Germline V lookup: CDR1 LNHDA, CDR2 SQIVND (reference sequence). The CDR3 has 16 amino acids. Together with reference TRBV19 and TRBJ1-6, the CDR3 gives the full variable domain: DGGITQSPKYLFRKEGQNVTLSCEQNLNHDAMYWYRQDPGQGLRLIYYSQIVNDFQKGDIAEGYSVSREKKESFPLTVTSAQKNPTAFYLCASSTLTGGAGSPLHFGNGTRLTVT.

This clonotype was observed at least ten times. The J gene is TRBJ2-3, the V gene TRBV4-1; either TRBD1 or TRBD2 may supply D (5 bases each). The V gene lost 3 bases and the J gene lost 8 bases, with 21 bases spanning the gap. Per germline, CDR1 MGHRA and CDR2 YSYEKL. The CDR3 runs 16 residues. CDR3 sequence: CASSHPTGPDFGTQYF. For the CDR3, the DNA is TGCGCCAGCAGCCATCCCACGGGGCCTGATTTTGGTACGCAGTATTTT.

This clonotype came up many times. The CDR3, as DNA: TGTGCCAGCAGTTTTATGCCGGGCGCGGCTCAGCCCCAGCATTTT. It specifies CASSFMPGAAQPQHF. This chain joins TRBV12-3 or TRBV12-4 and TRBJ1-5, with D uncertain. Trimming stripped 3 bases from V and 6 bases from J, with 15 bases between. The CDR3 loop spans 15 amino acids.

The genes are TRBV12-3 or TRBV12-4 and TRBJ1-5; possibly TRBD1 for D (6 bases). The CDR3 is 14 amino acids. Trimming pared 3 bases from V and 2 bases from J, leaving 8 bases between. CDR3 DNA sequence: TGTGCCAGCAGTTTGAAGGGGGGCAATCAGCCCCAGCATTTT. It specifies CASSLKGGNQPQHF.

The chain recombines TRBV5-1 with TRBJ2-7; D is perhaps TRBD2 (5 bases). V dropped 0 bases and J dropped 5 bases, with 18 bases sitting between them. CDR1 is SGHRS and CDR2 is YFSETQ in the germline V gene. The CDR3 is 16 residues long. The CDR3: CASSLALSTAENEQYF. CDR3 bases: TGCGCCAGCAGCTTGGCGCTCAGTACAGCGGAGAACGAGCAGTACTTC.

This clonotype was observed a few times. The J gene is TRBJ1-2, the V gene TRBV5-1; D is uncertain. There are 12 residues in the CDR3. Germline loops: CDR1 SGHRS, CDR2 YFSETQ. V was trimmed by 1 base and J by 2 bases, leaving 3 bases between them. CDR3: CASSLSNYGYTF. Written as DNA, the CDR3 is TGCGCCAGCAGCTTGAGCAACTATGGCTACACCTTC.

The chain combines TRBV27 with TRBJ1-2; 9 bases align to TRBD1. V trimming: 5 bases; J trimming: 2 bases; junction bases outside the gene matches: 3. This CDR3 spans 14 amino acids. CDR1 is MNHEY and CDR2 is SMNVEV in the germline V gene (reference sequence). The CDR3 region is CASSRDRGNYGYTF. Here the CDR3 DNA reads TGTGCCAGCAGTCGAGACAGGGGGAACTATGGCTACACCTTC.

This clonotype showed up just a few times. For the CDR3, the DNA is TGTGCCAGCAGCTTAGGGCAGGGGGCTCCGAACACTGAAGCTTTCTTT. Translating gives CASSLGQGAPNTEAFF. The V and J genes are TRBV5-6 and TRBJ1-1, with 8 bases matching TRBD1. CDR3 length: 16 residues. Germline lookup yields CDR1 SGHDT and CDR2 YYEEEE. The junction had 7 bases not matched to a gene; V was cut back by 2 bases and J by 1 base.

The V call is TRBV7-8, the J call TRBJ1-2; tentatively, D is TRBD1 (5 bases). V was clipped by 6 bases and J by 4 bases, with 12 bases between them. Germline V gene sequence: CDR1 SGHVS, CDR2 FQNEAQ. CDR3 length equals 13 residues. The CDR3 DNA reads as TGTGCCAGCAGTCCTACAGGAACCTATGGCTACACCTTC. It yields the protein CASSPTGTYGYTF.

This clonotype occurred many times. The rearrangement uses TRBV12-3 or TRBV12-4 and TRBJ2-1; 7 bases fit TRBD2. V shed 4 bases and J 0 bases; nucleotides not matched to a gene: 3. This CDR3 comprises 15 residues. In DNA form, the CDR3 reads TGTGCCAGCAGTTCCGGGGGGAGCTCCTACAATGAGCAGTTCTTC. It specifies CASSSGGSSYNEQFF.

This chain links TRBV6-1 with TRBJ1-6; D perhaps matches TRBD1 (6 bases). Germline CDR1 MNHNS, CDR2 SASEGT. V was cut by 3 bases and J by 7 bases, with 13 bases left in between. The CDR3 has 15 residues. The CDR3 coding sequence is TGTGCCAGCAGTGACAGGGACACGACGAATTCACCCCTCCACTTT. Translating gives CASSDRDTTNSPLHF.

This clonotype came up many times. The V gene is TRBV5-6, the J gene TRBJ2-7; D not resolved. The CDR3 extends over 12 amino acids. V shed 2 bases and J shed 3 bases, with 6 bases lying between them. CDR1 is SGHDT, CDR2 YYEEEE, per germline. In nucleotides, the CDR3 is TGTGCCAGCAGCTTTAAAGACTACGAGCAGTACTTC. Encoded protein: CASSFKDYEQYF.

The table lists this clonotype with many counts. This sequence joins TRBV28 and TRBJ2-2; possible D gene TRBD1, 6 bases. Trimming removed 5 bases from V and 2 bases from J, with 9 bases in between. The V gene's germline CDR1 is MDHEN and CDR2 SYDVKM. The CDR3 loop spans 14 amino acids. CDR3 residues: CASSDRLNTGELFF. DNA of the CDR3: TGTGCCAGCAGTGACAGGCTTAACACCGGGGAGCTGTTTTTT.

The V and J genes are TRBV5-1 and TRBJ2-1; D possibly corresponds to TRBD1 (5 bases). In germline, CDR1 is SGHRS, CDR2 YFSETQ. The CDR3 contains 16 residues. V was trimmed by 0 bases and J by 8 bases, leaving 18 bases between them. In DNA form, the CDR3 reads TGCGCCAGCAGCTTGGCCTTTGGGGCCTTGATCGATGAGCAGTTCTTC. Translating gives CASSLAFGALIDEQFF.

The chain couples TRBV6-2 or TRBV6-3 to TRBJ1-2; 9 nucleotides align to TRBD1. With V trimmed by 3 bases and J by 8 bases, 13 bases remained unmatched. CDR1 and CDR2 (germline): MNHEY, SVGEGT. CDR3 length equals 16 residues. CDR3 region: CASSYGTGPLSGGYTF. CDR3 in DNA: TGTGCCAGCAGTTATGGGACAGGGCCCTTGAGCGGCGGCTACACCTTC.

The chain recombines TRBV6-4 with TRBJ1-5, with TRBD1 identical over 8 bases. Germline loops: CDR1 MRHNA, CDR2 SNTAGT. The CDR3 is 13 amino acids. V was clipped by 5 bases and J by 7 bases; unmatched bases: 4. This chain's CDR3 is CASSSDREQPQHF. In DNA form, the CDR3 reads TGTGCCAGCAGTTCGGACAGGGAACAGCCCCAGCATTTT.

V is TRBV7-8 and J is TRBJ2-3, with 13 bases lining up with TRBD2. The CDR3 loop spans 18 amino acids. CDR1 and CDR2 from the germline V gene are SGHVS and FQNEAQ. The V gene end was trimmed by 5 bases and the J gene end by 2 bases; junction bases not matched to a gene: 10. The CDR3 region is CASSIPGLAGRFTDTQYF. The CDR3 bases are TGTGCCAGCAGCATTCCGGGACTAGCGGGGCGCTTCACAGATACGCAGTATTTT.

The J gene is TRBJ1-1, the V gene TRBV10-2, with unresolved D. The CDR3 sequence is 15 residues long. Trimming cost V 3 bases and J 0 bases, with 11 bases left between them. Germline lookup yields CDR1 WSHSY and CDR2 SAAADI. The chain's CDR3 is CASSDGAALNTEAFF. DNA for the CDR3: TGCGCCAGCAGTGACGGCGCAGCATTGAACACTGAAGCTTTCTTT.